This T cell receptor beta chain was identified during a study of regulatory T cells in long-lasting Graves disease. For TCR beta, libraries came from iRepertoire HTBI primers and Arm-PCR of CDR3 regions. One entry per CDR3 protein results from TCRdb running MiXCR on the multiplex PCR reads. The sample includes approximately 350,000 distinct CDR3 sequences, 12% of them seen just once. Time point reported: newly diagnosed GD, antithyroid drugs for less than 3 months. Scientists built the TCR library using RNA that was extracted from PBMCs. This sample was shared with a second study, whose subject was T cells in Graves' hyperthyroidism and ophthalmopathy. As that report states: Uncontrolled infection, other autoimmune disease, pregnancy or lactation disqualified patients from enrolment.

Sequences were derived from peripheral blood mononuclear cells (PBMCs), sampled at new diagnosis, from a patient treated with antithyroid drugs. The TCR originated in a young woman with Graves disease.

Here the CDR3 reads CAISELGQGSTQPQHF. The CDR3 bases are TGTGCCATCAGTGAGCTTGGACAGGGATCTACCCAGCCCCAGCATTTT. The V call is TRBV10-3, the J call TRBJ1-5; 8 bases line up with TRBD1. This CDR3 contains 16 residues. In germline, CDR1 is ENHRY, CDR2 SYGVKD. V gave up 2 bases and J gave up 7 bases; unmatched junction bases: 10.